This T cell receptor (beta chain) is drawn from a study of blood T cell repertoires in COVID-19 (TCRdb year 2020). Describing the broader study: Samples covering the acute and convalescent phases of COVID-19 were provided by collaborators in the United States, Italy and Spain. A freely available public database, intended as a resource for researchers studying the immune response to SARS-CoV-2, is where the repertoires were released. Samples were obtained from the ongoing ImmuneRACE study (first 160 participants) and from about 1,300 subjects provided by 6 global collaborators. Where available, HLA class I and class II types were obtained from metadata supplied by the sample provider rather than from assay-based typing. A de-identified subject ID, COVID-19 status, age in years and sex were almost always included in the sample metadata. The dataset comprised deeply sampled blood TCRbeta repertoires from subjects exposed to, actively infected with, or recovered from COVID-19. The prospective study material was composed of cDNA or gDNA derived from T cells, B-cell-depleted T cells, or PBMCs.

A second Seattle source provided samples from volunteer blood donors who had recovered from COVID-19. Collaborating institutions collected whole blood in K2EDTA tubes following their own protocols. For TCRbeta analysis, collaborators shipped samples in one of three forms: frozen whole blood, isolated PBMCs, or DNA extracted from either of those sample types. About this clone: Its antigen is unknown. No clone much larger than this one lies a single base away; base qualities are absent.

Beyond this particular receptor, the publication reports: The amount of clinical and demographic metadata varied by source and participant and was provided uncurated.

TCRbeta CDR3 regions were amplified from genomic DNA by means of the immunoSEQ Assay, a bias-controlled multiplex PCR. Processing in the source paper ran as follows. The number of nucleated cells in each sample was estimated by amplification of reference gene primers within the assay. Sequence reads were collapsed and filtered to measure the absolute abundance of every unique TCRbeta CDR3 rearrangement. Productive Simpson clonality was computed per sample as the square root of Simpson's diversity index over productive rearrangements. Sourced from immuneACCESS, this table was stored by TCRdb with only in-frame sequences that have V and J called. A share of the clones is absent; for the studies checked, an unresolved V gene accounts for under half, and the remainder has no known explanation. The V and J calls and clone size come from that table; D and trimming were worked out from the DNA. The sample table records just over 250,000 clones; around nine tenths of these occur just once. Clones ranked in the top ten supply roughly 9.8% of the sample.

Sequences SGDLS (CDR1) and YYNGEE (CDR2) are obtained from the germline V gene. V loses 3 bases, J loses 0 bases, and the germline ends lie 10 bases apart. The CDR3 runs 15 amino acids, cysteine and phenylalanine included. Here the CDR3 DNA is all that survives: 45 bases in frame from base 1. The source material was peripheral blood. The TCR sequence derives from a man aged 40-49 years who had recovered from COVID-19. The sequence links TRBV9 to TRBJ1-5, with no confidently assigned D gene. The CDR3 sequence is CASSAAGDSNQPQHF. The sequenced DNA is TGTGCCAGCAGCGCCGCCGGGGATAGCAATCAGCCCCAGCATTTT.